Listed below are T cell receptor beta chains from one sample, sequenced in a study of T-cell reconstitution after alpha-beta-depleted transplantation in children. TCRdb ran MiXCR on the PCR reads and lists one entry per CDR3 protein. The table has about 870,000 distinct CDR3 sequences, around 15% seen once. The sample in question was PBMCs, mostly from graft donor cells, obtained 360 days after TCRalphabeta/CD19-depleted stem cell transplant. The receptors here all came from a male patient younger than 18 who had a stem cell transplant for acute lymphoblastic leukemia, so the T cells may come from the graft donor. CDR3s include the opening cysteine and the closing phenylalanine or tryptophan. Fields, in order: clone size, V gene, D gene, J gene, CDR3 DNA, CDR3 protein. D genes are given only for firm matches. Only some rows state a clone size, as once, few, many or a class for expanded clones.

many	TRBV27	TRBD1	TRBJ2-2	TGTGCCAGCAGTCCGCCTCTACGACAGGGCCTCGGGGAGCTGTTTTTT	CASSPPLRQGLGELFF
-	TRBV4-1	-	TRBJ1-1	TGCGCCAGCAGCCGAAAGGTGGACACTGAAGCTTTCTTT	CASSRKVDTEAFF
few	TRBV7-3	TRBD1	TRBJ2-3	TGTGCCAGCAGCTTAAGTGGACAGGGGGTCCGACCTCATCGCACAGATACGCAGTATTTT	CASSLSGQGVRPHRTDTQYF
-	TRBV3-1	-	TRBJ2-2	TGTGCCAGCAGCCCCTGGACTACGAACACCGGGGAGCTGTTTTTT	CASSPWTTNTGELFF
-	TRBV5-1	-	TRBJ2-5	TGCGCCAGCAAAGGGGTCGTAGGTGAAGAGACCCAGTACTTC	CASKGVVGEETQYF
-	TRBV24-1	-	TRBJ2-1	TGTGCCACCGGGGGGACAGGGGCGATAGCGGGAGCCCACTACAATGAGCAGTTCTTC	CATGGTGAIAGAHYNEQFF
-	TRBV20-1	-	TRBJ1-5	TGCAGTGCTCGCAGGGGAGGTCAGCCCCAGCATTTT	CSARRGGQPQHF
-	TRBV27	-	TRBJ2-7	TGTGCCAGCAGTTTACGGTGGTCCTACGAGCAGTACTTC	CASSLRWSYEQYF
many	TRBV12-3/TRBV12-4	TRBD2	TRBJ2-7	TGTGCCAGCGGCCCTCCTAGCGGACCCTACGAGCAGTACTTC	CASGPPSGPYEQYF
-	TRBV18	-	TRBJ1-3	TGTGCCAGCTCACCACCCGGAGGCTTCTCTGGAAACACCATATATTTT	CASSPPGGFSGNTIYF
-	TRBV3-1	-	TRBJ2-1	TGTGCCACCAGCCAAGATCTATGGACTGGCCCCTACAATGAGCAGTTCTTC	CATSQDLWTGPYNEQFF
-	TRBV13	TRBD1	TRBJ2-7	TGTGCCAGCAGGCTCACAGGGGCCTCCTACGAGCAGTACTTC	CASRLTGASYEQYF
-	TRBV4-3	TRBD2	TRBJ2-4	TGCGCCAGCAGCCAATATGGTAGCGGGCTCCTAGCCAAAAACATTCAGTACTTC	CASSQYGSGLLAKNIQYF
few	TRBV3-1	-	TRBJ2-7	TGTGCCAGCAGCCAAGATTCGCTAAGCTACGAGCAGTACTTC	CASSQDSLSYEQYF
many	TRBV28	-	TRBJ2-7	TGTGCCAGCAGTTACGGACGGCCCCCCTACGAGCAGTACTTC	CASSYGRPPYEQYF
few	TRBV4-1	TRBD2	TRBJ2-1	TGCGCCAGCAGCCGCGGACTAGCGGGCGGAAGCTCCTACAATGAGCAGTTCTTC	CASSRGLAGGSSYNEQFF
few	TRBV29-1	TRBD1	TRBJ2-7	TGCAGCGTGCTGGACAGGCCCTACGAGCAGTACTTC	CSVLDRPYEQYF
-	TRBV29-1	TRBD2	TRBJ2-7	TGCAGCGTTGAGTTAGTAGCGGGTGCAGATTACGAGCAGTACTTC	CSVELVAGADYEQYF
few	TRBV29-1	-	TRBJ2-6	TGCAGCGTTGCAAGAGGGGTGGGGGCCAACGTCCTGACTTTC	CSVARGVGANVLTF
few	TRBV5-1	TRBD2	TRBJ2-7	TGCGCCAGCAGCTTGGAAAGCGGGGGAGTCTACGAGCAGTACTTC	CASSLESGGVYEQYF
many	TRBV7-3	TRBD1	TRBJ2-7	TGTGCCAGCAGTCCCGGGACAGGGTCCGAGCAGTACTTC	CASSPGTGSEQYF
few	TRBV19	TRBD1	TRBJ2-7	TGTGCCAGTAGTATTCGTCTACGGGACAGGGGACTGTTCTTC	CASSIRLRDRGLFF
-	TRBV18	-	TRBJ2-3	TGTGCCAGCTCACGCGGAACAGGTCTCACAGATACGCAGTATTTT	CASSRGTGLTDTQYF
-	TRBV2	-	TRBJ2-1	TGTGCCAGCAGCGCGAACCCCCGGGCACTAATCCTCAATGAGCAGTTCTTC	CASSANPRALILNEQFF
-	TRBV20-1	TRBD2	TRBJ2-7	TGCAGTGCTAGTAGCTTACTAGCGGGAACCTACGAGCAGTACTTC	CSASSLLAGTYEQYF
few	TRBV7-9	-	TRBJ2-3	TGTGCCAGCAGCCCAACAGGGCCTAATACGCAGTATTTT	CASSPTGPNTQYF
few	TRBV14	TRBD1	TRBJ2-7	TGTGCCAGCAGCGGGACGGGACAGTACTACGAGCAGTACTTC	CASSGTGQYYEQYF
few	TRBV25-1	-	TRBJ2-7	TGTGCCAGCAGTGACACATCTATCGCCCAATTCTACGAGCAGTACTTC	CASSDTSIAQFYEQYF
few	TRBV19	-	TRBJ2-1	TGTGCCAGTAGTATAGAAGAAGCCTACAATGAGCAGTTCTTC	CASSIEEAYNEQFF
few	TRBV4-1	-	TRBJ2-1	TGCGCCAGCAGCCAAGGGAAGGTGTTGAGCTCCTACAATGAGCAGTTCTTC	CASSQGKVLSSYNEQFF
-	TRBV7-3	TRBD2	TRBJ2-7	TGTGCCAGCAGCTCTTTTGGAGCGGGGCCCTACGAGCAGTACTTC	CASSSFGAGPYEQYF
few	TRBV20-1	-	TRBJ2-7	TGCAGTGCCACGCGGGATGGTCCTTCACAGGGGACGGGCTCCTACGAGCAGTACTTC	CSATRDGPSQGTGSYEQYF
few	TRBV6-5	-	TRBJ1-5	TGTGCCAGCAGTTACTCGGGGCGTAGCAATCAGCCCCAGCATTTT	CASSYSGRSNQPQHF
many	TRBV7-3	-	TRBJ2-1	TGTGCCAGCAGCTTTTTGGGGACAAGCTCCTACAATGAGCAGTTCTTC	CASSFLGTSSYNEQFF
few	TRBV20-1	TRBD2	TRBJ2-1	TGCAGTGCTAGAGATCTTCTACTAGCGGTCTCCTACAATGAGCAGTTCTTC	CSARDLLLAVSYNEQFF
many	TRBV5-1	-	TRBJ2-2	TGCGCCAGCAGCTTGGTGGGACAGAACACCGGGGAGCTGTTTTTT	CASSLVGQNTGELFF
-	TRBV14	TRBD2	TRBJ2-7	TGTGCCAGCAGCCAAGATCTAGCGGGAGTTCACGAGCAGTACTTC	CASSQDLAGVHEQYF
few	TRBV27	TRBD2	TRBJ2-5	TGCGCCAGCAGTTTAATAGCGGGAGGTCCCCCAGAGACCCAGTACTTC	CASSLIAGGPPETQYF
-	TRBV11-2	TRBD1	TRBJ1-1	TGTGCCAGCGACGGCGGGACAGCAGGAGCTTTCTTT	CASDGGTAGAFF
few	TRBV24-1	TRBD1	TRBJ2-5	TGTGCCACCAGTGATCCCGGGACAGGGCCGGAGACCCAGTACTTC	CATSDPGTGPETQYF
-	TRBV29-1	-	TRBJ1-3	TGCAGCGTTGTGCGGGGTGGAAACTCTGGAAACACCATATATTTT	CSVVRGGNSGNTIYF
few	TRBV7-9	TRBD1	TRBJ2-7	TGTGCCAGCGACCGGGACAGGGCCTACGAGCAGTACTTC	CASDRDRAYEQYF
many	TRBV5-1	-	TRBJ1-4	TGTGCCAGCAGCTCAACTAATGAAAAACTGTTTTTT	CASSSTNEKLFF
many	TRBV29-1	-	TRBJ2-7	TGCAGCGTTGACTCCGACGAGGCCTACGAGCAGTACTTC	CSVDSDEAYEQYF